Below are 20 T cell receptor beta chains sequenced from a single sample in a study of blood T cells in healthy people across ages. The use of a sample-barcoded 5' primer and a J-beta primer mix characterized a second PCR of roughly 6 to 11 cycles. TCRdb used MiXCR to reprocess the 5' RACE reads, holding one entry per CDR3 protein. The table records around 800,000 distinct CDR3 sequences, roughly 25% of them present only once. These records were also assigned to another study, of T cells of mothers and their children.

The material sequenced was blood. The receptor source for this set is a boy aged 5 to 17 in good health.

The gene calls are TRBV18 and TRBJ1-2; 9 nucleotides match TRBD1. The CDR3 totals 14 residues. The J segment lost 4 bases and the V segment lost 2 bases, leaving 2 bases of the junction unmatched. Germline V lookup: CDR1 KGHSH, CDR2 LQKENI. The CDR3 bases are TGTGCCAGCTCACCAGCGGGACAGGGCTATGGCTACACCTTC. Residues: CASSPAGQGYGYTF.

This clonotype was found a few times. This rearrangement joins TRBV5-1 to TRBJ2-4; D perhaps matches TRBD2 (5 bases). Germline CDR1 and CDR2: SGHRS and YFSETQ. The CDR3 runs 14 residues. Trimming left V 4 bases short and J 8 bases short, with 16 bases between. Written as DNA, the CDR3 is TGCGCCAGCAGCCTGGACGGAGGTGGGGACATTCAGTACTTC. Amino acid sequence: CASSLDGGGDIQYF.

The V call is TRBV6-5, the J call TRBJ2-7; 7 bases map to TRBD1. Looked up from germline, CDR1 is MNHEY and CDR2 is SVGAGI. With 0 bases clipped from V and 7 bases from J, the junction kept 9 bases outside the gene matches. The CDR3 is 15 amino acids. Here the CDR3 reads CASSYSTQGDGEQYF. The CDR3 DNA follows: TGTGCCAGCAGTTACTCCACCCAGGGGGACGGGGAGCAGTACTTC.

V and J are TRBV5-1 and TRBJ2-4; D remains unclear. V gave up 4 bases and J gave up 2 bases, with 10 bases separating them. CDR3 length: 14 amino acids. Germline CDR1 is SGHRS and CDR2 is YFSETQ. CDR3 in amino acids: CASSRLAPKNIQYF. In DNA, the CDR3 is TGCGCCAGCAGCCGATTGGCCCCCAAAAACATTCAGTACTTC.

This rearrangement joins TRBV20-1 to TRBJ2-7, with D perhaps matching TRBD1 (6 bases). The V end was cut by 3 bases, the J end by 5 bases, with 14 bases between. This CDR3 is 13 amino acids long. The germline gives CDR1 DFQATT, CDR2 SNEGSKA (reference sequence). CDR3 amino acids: CSASGTLSNEQYF. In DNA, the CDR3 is TGCAGTGCTAGTGGGACACTTTCTAACGAGCAGTACTTC.

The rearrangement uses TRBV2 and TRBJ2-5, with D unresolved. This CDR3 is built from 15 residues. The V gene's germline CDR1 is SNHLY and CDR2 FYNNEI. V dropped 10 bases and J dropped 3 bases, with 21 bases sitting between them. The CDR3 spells CAKDVTHRQEETQYF. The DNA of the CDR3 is TGTGCCAAAGATGTAACCCACCGGCAGGAAGAGACCCAGTACTTC.

CDR3 DNA sequence: TGTGCCAGCAGTGAGGGACTGACGGGCTACACCTTC. It encodes CASSEGLTGYTF. The chain combines TRBV25-1 with TRBJ1-2; weak D call: TRBD1 (5 bases). CDR1 MGHDK and CDR2 SYGVNS come from the germline V gene. The V and J ends lost 3 bases and 8 bases respectively, with 10 bases between them. This CDR3 has 12 residues.

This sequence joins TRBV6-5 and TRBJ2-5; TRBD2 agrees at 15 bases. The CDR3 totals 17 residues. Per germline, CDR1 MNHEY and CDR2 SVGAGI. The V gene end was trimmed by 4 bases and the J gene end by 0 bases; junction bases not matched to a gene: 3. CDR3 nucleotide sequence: TGTGCCAGCAGTTCTAGGACTAGCGGGGGGGACCAAGAGACCCAGTACTTC. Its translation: CASSSRTSGGDQETQYF.

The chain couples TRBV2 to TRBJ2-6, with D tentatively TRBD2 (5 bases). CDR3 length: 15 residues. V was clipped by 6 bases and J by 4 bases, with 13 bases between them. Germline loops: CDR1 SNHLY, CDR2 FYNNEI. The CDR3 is CASRGLRLGANVLTF. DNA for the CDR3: TGTGCCAGCAGAGGACTCCGTCTCGGGGCCAACGTCCTGACTTTC.

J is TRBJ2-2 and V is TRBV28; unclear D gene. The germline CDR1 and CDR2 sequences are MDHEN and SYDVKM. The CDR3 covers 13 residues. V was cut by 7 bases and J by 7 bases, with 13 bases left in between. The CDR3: CASKGIADGELFF. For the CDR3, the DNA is TGTGCCAGCAAAGGTATAGCAGACGGGGAGCTGTTTTTT.

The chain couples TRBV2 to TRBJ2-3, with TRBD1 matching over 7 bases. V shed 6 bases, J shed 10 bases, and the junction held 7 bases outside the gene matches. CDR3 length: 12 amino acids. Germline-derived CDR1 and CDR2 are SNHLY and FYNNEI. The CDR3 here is CASSPQGTAQYF. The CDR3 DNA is TGTGCCAGCAGCCCACAGGGGACCGCGCAGTATTTT.

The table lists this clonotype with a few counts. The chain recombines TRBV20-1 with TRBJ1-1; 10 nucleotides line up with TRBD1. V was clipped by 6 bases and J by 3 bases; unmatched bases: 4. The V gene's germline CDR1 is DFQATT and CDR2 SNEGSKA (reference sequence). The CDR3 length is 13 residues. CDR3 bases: TGCAGTGCCGCCGGGACAGGGGACACTGAAGCTTTCTTT. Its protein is CSAAGTGDTEAFF.

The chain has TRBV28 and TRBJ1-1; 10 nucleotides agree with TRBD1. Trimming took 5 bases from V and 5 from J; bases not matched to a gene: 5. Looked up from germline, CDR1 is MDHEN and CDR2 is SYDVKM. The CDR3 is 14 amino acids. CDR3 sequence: CASSRRTGGTEAFF. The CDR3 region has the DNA TGTGCCAGCAGTCGACGGACAGGGGGGACTGAAGCTTTCTTT.

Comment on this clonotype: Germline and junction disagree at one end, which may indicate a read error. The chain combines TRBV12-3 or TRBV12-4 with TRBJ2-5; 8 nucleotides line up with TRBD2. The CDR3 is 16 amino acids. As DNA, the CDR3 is TGTGCCAGCAGTTTAGGAGGGCGGGGGGACCAAGAGACCCAGTGCTTC. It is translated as CASSLGGRGDQETQCF.

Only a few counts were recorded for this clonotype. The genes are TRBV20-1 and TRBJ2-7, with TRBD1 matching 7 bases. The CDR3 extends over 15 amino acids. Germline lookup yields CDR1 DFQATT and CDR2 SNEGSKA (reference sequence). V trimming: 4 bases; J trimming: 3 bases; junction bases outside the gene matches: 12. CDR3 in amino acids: CSAKAIGTAYYEQYF. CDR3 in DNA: TGCAGTGCTAAGGCGATCGGGACAGCCTACTACGAGCAGTACTTC.

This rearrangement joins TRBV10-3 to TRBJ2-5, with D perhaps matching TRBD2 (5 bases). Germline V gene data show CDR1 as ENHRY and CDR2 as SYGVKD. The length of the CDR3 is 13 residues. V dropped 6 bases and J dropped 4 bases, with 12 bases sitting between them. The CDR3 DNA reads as TGTGCCATCAGCGTTGAGGGCGGAGAGACCCAGTACTTC. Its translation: CAISVEGGETQYF.

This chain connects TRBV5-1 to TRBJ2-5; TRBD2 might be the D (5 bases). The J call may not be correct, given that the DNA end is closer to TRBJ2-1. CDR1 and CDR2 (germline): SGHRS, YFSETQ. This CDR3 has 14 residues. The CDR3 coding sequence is TGCGCCAGCAGATCCGGGGAACCCTACAATGAGCAGTTCTTC. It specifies CASRSGEPYNEQFF.

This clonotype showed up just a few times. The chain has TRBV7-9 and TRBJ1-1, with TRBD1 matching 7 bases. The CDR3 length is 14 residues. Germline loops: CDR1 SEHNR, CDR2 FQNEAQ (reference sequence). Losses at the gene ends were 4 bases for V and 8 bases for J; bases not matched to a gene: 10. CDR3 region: CASSSTGTYKEAFF. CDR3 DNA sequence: TGTGCCAGCAGCTCGACAGGGACGTATAAGGAAGCTTTCTTT.

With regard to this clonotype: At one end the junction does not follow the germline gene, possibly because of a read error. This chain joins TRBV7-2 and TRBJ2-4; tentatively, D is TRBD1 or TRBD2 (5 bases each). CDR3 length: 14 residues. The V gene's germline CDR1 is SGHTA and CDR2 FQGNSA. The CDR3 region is CASSLGTSGNIQCF. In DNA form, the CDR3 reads TGTGCCAGCAGCTTAGGGACATCCGGGAACATTCAGTGCTTC. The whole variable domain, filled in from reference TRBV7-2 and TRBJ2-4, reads GAGVSQSPSNKVTEKGKDVELRCDPISGHTALYWYRQSLGQGLEFLIYFQGNSAPDKSGLPSDRFSAERTGGSVSTLTIQRTQQEDSAVYLCASSLGTSGNIQCFGAGTRLSVL.

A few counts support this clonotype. The CDR3 reads CASSQPRQGPKANVLTF. For the CDR3, the DNA is TGCGCCAGCAGCCAACCCCGACAGGGACCTAAGGCCAACGTCCTGACTTTC. The chain carries TRBV4-1 and TRBJ2-6; 7 positions agree with TRBD1. This CDR3 is built from 17 residues. V gave up 2 bases and J gave up 6 bases; unmatched junction bases: 10. Germline CDR1 MGHRA, CDR2 YSYEKL.